This passage covers 7 T cell receptor beta chains from one sample sequenced in a study of CD8 T cells in Susac syndrome. When the RNA was reverse transcribed, random hexamers were used with an input of about 0.45 to 1 ug. TCRdb called the immunoSEQ multiplex PCR reads again in MiXCR, with one record for every CDR3 protein. The sample has about 250,000 distinct CDR3 sequences; 93% are singletons. Sample: CD4+ T cells from PBMCs. The receptors stem from a human donor with multiple sclerosis.

This clonotype was picked up one time. This rearrangement joins TRBV4-1 to TRBJ2-5, with 10 bases that match TRBD2. The ends lost 4 bases at V and 4 bases at J; junction bases unmatched: 6. The germline gives CDR1 MGHRA, CDR2 YSYEKL. This CDR3 is built from 15 residues. CDR3 residues: CASSREGLALETQYF. The CDR3, as DNA: TGCGCCAGCAGCCGTGAGGGACTAGCGCTAGAGACCCAGTACTTC.

The chain uses TRBV2 and TRBJ2-3; D might be TRBD1 (6 bases). The CDR3 spans 15 residues. V lost 6 bases, J lost 1 base, and 14 bases lay in between. From germline, CDR1 is SNHLY and CDR2 FYNNEI. CDR3 region: CASRETGWGTDTQYF. The CDR3, as DNA: TGTGCCAGCAGGGAAACAGGGTGGGGCACAGATACGCAGTATTTT.

V is TRBV20-1 and J is TRBJ2-2; D is perhaps TRBD1 or TRBD2 (5 bases each). This CDR3 contains 15 residues. The V and J ends lost 0 bases and 2 bases respectively, with 10 bases between them. Germline loops: CDR1 DFQATT, CDR2 SNEGSKA (reference sequence). CDR3 sequence: CSAREGTKNTGELFF. CDR3 coding DNA: TGCAGTGCTAGAGAGGGGACCAAAAACACCGGGGAGCTGTTTTTT.

The chain is built from TRBV9 and TRBJ1-2; 7 bases are a match to TRBD1. Germline V CDR1 and CDR2: SGDLS, YYNGEE. Losses at the gene ends were 0 bases for V and 0 bases for J; bases not matched to a gene: 2. CDR3 length equals 15 residues. In DNA, the CDR3 is TGTGCCAGCAGCGTAGTCGGACAGGCTAACTATGGCTACACCTTC. Translation gives CASSVVGQANYGYTF.

This sequence joins TRBV7-9 and TRBJ2-2; no reliable D call. From germline, CDR1 is SEHNR and CDR2 FQNEAQ (reference sequence). The CDR3 contains 15 residues. Trimming removed 8 bases from V and 0 bases from J, with 13 bases in between. CDR3 DNA sequence: TGTGCCAGCCGAATCTCGTTCCCGAACACCGGGGAGCTGTTTTTT. Encoded protein: CASRISFPNTGELFF.

This CDR3 reads CASSQVAQSTEAFF. The CDR3 nucleotides read TGCGCCAGCAGCCAAGTGGCCCAGAGCACTGAAGCTTTCTTT. The rearrangement joins TRBV4-1 to TRBJ1-1, with D unclear. Trimming took 1 base from V and 4 from J, leaving 10 bases between them. Germline V lookup: CDR1 MGHRA, CDR2 YSYEKL. The CDR3 is made up of 14 amino acids.

This rearrangement joins TRBV5-1 to TRBJ1-1; 8 bases fit TRBD1. CDR3 size: 14 residues. Germline V gene sequence: CDR1 SGHRS, CDR2 YFSETQ. J lost 6 bases, V lost 3 bases, and 7 bases had no gene match. Here the CDR3 reads CASSSDRGEAEAFF. CDR3 nucleotide sequence: TGCGCCAGCAGCTCCGACAGGGGAGAAGCTGAAGCTTTCTTT.